These T cell receptor beta chains were read from a single sample in a study of human T cells and chemical hapten exposure. Each CDR3 protein is one row after TCRdb ran MiXCR on the RACE reads. In the table there are some 350,000 distinct CDR3 sequences, approximately 6.9% of which are singletons. Sequenced here: whole blood, sampled in connection with sensitization to the hapten diphenylcyclopropenone (DPC). Receptors were obtained from a woman under 30 with alopecia areata. Some clones in this sample may be carry-over from other donors' samples. CDR3s include the opening cysteine and the closing phenylalanine or tryptophan. Fields, in order: V gene, CDR3 protein.

TRBV5-1 CASSSNGGGSTDTQYF
TRBV20-1 CSARAGRHYEKLFF
TRBV28 CASSLWRGQGGDQPQHF
TRBV3-1 CASSQDLVGTVSGYTF
TRBV29-1 CSGKQIAGGYNEQFF
TRBV20-1 CSAIDSRSTDTQYF
TRBV12-3/TRBV12-4 CASSLNSGRNQPQHF
TRBV3-1 CASSQVDRGTEAFF
TRBV27 CASSPGQGYNYGYTF
TRBV5-1 CASRTGESTDTQYF
TRBV4-3 CASSQEIERVDRNTIYF
TRBV5-6 CASSLNSNEQFF
TRBV7-3 CASSQGADTTIYF
TRBV12-5 CASGPGDGSYEQYF
TRBV20-1 CSAQEGKNIQYF
TRBV6-5 CASGWVDTEAFF
TRBV7-2 CASSFRGGPWRTDTQYF
TRBV6-1 CASSRQGIGYGYTF
TRBV9 CASSVEKGGLLINEQFF
TRBV10-3 CAIGNRTSYEQYF
TRBV7-2 CASSLAVGGYYGYTF
TRBV4-2 CASSQDLEGFYTGELFF
TRBV28 CASSSGTASYNSPLHF
TRBV12-3/TRBV12-4 CASSPRRGGDGYTF
TRBV29-1 CSVEEATRGSYEQYF
TRBV28 CASSLDEPFGPSYEQYF
TRBV6-1 CASGRIDSNQPQHF
TRBV12-3/TRBV12-4 CASRRGLRF